This T cell receptor (beta chain) originates from a study of cytomegalovirus exposure and HLA in healthy donors. Study-wide results and limits: Some V segments could not be told apart, so they were left out, TRBV6-2 and TRBV6-3 among them. The study reported that TCR beta sequences accurately predicted HLA-A and HLA-B alleles in most subjects.

Primers for the PCR totalled 60 Vbeta and 13 Jbeta. Only in-frame clones appear in the TCRdb table, and some are missing; sequencing was by immunoSEQ multiplex PCR. The table lists tens of thousands of clones. V shed 2 bases and J shed 2 bases, with 13 bases lying between them. This CDR3 region has 16 residues. Germline CDR1 GTSNPN, CDR2 SVGIG (reference sequence). Notes on this clone: Its antigen is unidentified.

Donors were ostensibly healthy at sampling, although undocumented immune exposures were probable. This TCR came from a middle-aged man in good health and CMV-seronegative. The sequenced material came from PBMCs. V gene TRBV30 combines with J gene TRBJ2-6; D gene ambiguous. CDR3 sequence reads: CAWSSTNPTGANVLTF. CDR3 coding DNA: TGTGCCTGGAGTTCAACTAACCCAACTGGGGCCAACGTCCTGACTTTC.